This entry lists 27 T cell receptor beta chains sequenced from one sample in a study of PD-L1 blockade in urothelial cancer. Sequencing was performed with immunoSEQ multiplex PCR; in TCRdb, only in-frame clones are kept and a portion is missing. The sample lists some 67,000 clones; approximately 88% were seen once. The input for sequencing was PBMCs, taken around atezolizumab (anti-PD-L1) treatment. These receptors were collected from a man aged 60-69 years with urothelial cancer.

The V gene is TRBV6-1, the J gene TRBJ1-5; TRBD1 agrees at 10 bases. CDR1 and CDR2 from the germline V gene are MNHNS and SASEGT. The ends lost 5 bases at V and 4 bases at J; junction bases unmatched: 5. The CDR3 has 15 residues. The CDR3 sequence: CASSSPGQGNQPQHF. CDR3 bases: TGTGCCAGCAGTTCGCCGGGACAGGGGAATCAGCCCCAGCATTTT.

The chain has TRBV18 and TRBJ2-3; 10 positions agree with TRBD1. The V gene's germline CDR1 is KGHSH and CDR2 LQKENI. The J segment lost 2 bases and the V segment lost 1 base, leaving 3 bases of the junction unmatched. The CDR3 covers 16 residues. The chain's CDR3 is CASSPRDRGYTDTQYF. CDR3 sequence (DNA): TGTGCCAGCTCACCACGGGACAGGGGATACACAGATACGCAGTATTTT.

The chain links TRBV29-1 to TRBJ2-1; 11 positions match TRBD2. The length of the CDR3 is 16 residues. V lost 6 bases and J lost 6; bases outside the gene matches: 13. Germline loops: CDR1 SQVTM, CDR2 ANQGSEA. The DNA for the CDR3 is TGCAGCGTGGCCCTCGGGACTAGCGGAGGGGGCAATGAGCAGTTCTTC. It yields the protein CSVALGTSGGGNEQFF.

The chain links TRBV4-1 to TRBJ2-2; 8 bases agree with TRBD2. The V and J ends lost 4 bases and 5 bases, in that order; junction bases with no gene match: 9. The germline V gene has CDR1 MGHRA and CDR2 YSYEKL. This CDR3 spans 16 amino acids. The CDR3 nucleotides read TGCGCCAGCAGCCCTTTCCGGGAGGGCCGGACCGGGGAGCTGTTTTTT. It translates to CASSPFREGRTGELFF.

The chain joins TRBV7-3 to TRBJ2-5, with 7 bases fitting TRBD2. From germline, CDR1 is SGHTA and CDR2 FQGTGA. The CDR3 is made up of 15 amino acids. Trimming at V came to 5 bases and at J to 1 base, leaving 7 bases not matched to a gene. CDR3 nucleotides: TGTGCCAGCAGCCGGTCGGCGGGGGTCCAAGAGACCCAGTACTTC. It encodes CASSRSAGVQETQYF.

The rearrangement joins TRBV7-9 to TRBJ2-4, with D perhaps TRBD2 (5 bases). Germline-derived CDR1 and CDR2 are SEHNR and FQNEAQ (reference sequence). This CDR3 is 15 amino acids long. The V end lost 5 bases, the J end lost 1 base, and 12 bases lay between the germline ends. The CDR3: CASSREGSAKNIQYF. CDR3 DNA sequence: TGTGCCAGCAGCCGTGAGGGTTCCGCCAAAAACATTCAGTACTTC.

The chain employs TRBV29-1 and TRBJ1-1; D is possibly TRBD1 (5 bases). The germline V and J ends were trimmed by 5 bases and 1 base, with 11 bases remaining between them. This CDR3 spans 13 amino acids. CDR1 and CDR2 from the germline V gene are SQVTM and ANQGSEA. The CDR3, as DNA: TGCAGCGTTCAGGCACAGGAGAACACTGAAGCTTTCTTT. It encodes CSVQAQENTEAFF.

This clone has only one observation. The rearrangement uses TRBV6-1 and TRBJ1-5, with TRBD1 matching over 8 bases. The V gene's germline CDR1 is MNHNS and CDR2 SASEGT. The CDR3 totals 15 residues. V dropped 4 bases and J dropped 6; count of bases not matched to a gene: 8. The CDR3 DNA follows: TGTGCCAGCAGTGTCGATCAGGGGGCTGGTCAGCCCCAGCATTTT. Its translation is CASSVDQGAGQPQHF.

J is TRBJ2-2 and V is TRBV19; D remains unclear. The CDR3 runs 15 residues. V lost 5 bases and J lost 1, with 11 bases in between. The germline CDR1 and CDR2 sequences are LNHDA and SQIVND (reference sequence). The CDR3 DNA reads as TGTGCCAGTAGTGCGCAATCCCAGAACACCGGGGAGCTGTTTTTT. Its protein product is CASSAQSQNTGELFF.

This clone was recorded once. The chain recombines TRBV11-2 with TRBJ2-7, with 10 positions matching TRBD1. V gave up 1 base and J gave up 4 bases; unmatched junction bases: 4. The CDR3 spans 15 residues. The germline CDR1 and CDR2 sequences are SGHAT and FQNNGV. CDR3 amino acids: CASSLGTGGLYEQYF. The CDR3 DNA follows: TGTGCCAGCAGCTTAGGGACAGGGGGTCTTTACGAGCAGTACTTC.

This clone occurred once. The chain combines TRBV2 with TRBJ2-5; D perhaps matches TRBD1 (6 bases). Deletions cut 8 bases from V and 2 bases from J, with 15 bases between. This CDR3 contains 14 residues. Germline V gene data show CDR1 as SNHLY and CDR2 as FYNNEI. CDR3 DNA: TGTGCCAGCGGGTACAGGGCGGCTCAAGAGACCCAGTACTTC. Amino acids: CASGYRAAQETQYF.

This clone appeared a few times. This chain joins TRBV19 and TRBJ2-7, with 11 nucleotides matching TRBD2. Germline trimming cut 6 bases from V and 2 bases from J; bases unmatched to any gene: 6. CDR3 length: 15 amino acids. Germline values: CDR1 LNHDA, CDR2 SQIVND (reference sequence). This CDR3 reads CASSTSGSPTYEQYF. The CDR3 nucleotides are TGTGCCAGTAGCACTAGCGGGAGTCCGACCTACGAGCAGTACTTC.

This chain links TRBV6-1 with TRBJ2-7; the D is unclear. Trimming removed 4 bases at V and 4 bases at J, with 8 bases between. The CDR3 extends over 12 amino acids. Germline V gene sequence: CDR1 MNHNS, CDR2 SASEGT. CDR3 region: CASSARVYEQYF. CDR3 DNA: TGTGCCAGCAGTGCCCGGGTGTACGAGCAGTACTTC.

The genes are TRBV28 and TRBJ1-1, with TRBD1 identical over 9 bases. Germline CDR1 MDHEN, CDR2 SYDVKM. The V gene end was trimmed by 3 bases and the J gene end by 5 bases; junction bases not matched to a gene: 7. The length of the CDR3 is 15 residues. The CDR3 loop is CASSFPGTGRTEAFF. DNA of the CDR3: TGTGCCAGCAGTTTCCCCGGGACAGGGAGGACTGAAGCTTTCTTT.

The chain couples TRBV28 to TRBJ1-1, with D possibly being TRBD1 (6 bases). There are 15 residues in the CDR3. V was cut by 5 bases and J by 5 bases, with 18 bases left in between. Germline-derived CDR1 and CDR2 are MDHEN and SYDVKM. For the CDR3, the DNA is TGTGCCAGCAGTCGGGGCGGGGGGGGCATTACTGAAGCTTTCTTT. It is translated as CASSRGGGGITEAFF.

This chain joins TRBV2 and TRBJ1-5; D not certain. The CDR3 is 14 residues long. In germline, CDR1 is SNHLY, CDR2 FYNNEI. Trimming took off 7 bases at V and 7 bases at J, with 17 bases between the two ends. CDR3 DNA: TGTGCCAGCACCTCCTCGGGGTCCCGGCAGCCCCAGCATTTT. Amino acid sequence: CASTSSGSRQPQHF.

This chain links TRBV19 with TRBJ1-2; 7 bases align to TRBD1. This CDR3 has 14 amino acids. The germline V gene has CDR1 LNHDA and CDR2 SQIVND (reference sequence). V was clipped by 5 bases and J by 3 bases; unmatched bases: 6. Written as DNA, the CDR3 is TGTGCCAGTAGTTCTTCCGGGACAGACTATGGCTACACCTTC. Protein product: CASSSSGTDYGYTF.

This chain links TRBV6-1 with TRBJ2-2; TRBD2 might be the D (6 bases). The CDR3 is made up of 16 amino acids. In germline, CDR1 is MNHNS, CDR2 SASEGT. Trimming took 1 base from V and 0 from J, leaving 9 bases between them. CDR3 nucleotides: TGTGCCAGCAGTGAAGAATCGGGGGCGAACACCGGGGAGCTGTTTTTT. This encodes CASSEESGANTGELFF.

The chain combines TRBV19 with TRBJ1-1; D might be TRBD1 (5 bases). The CDR3 spans 13 residues. Per germline, CDR1 LNHDA and CDR2 SQIVND (reference sequence). Trimming left V 4 bases short and J 0 bases short, with 6 bases between. CDR3 protein: CASSTGLNTEAFF. In DNA form, the CDR3 reads TGTGCCAGTAGTACAGGGTTGAACACTGAAGCTTTCTTT.

This clone appeared a few times. CDR3 coding DNA: TGTGCCAGCAGGACGCCGGGAGGGCCGTCCTACGAGCAGTACTTC. It specifies CASRTPGGPSYEQYF. This chain connects TRBV27 to TRBJ2-7; 8 bases are a match to TRBD2. V trimming: 6 bases; J trimming: 1 base; junction bases outside the gene matches: 8. CDR3 size: 15 residues. Germline values: CDR1 MNHEY, CDR2 SMNVEV (reference sequence).

J is TRBJ2-5 and V is TRBV7-7; tentatively, D is TRBD2 (6 bases). Germline V gene lookup returns CDR1 SSHAT and CDR2 FNYEAQ (reference sequence). V lost 2 bases and J lost 4, with 17 bases in between. The CDR3 is 16 amino acids. The CDR3 sequence: CASSLSAGSVLETQYF. In DNA, the CDR3 is TGTGCCAGCAGCTTATCGGCGGGGAGTGTGTTAGAGACCCAGTACTTC.

CDR3 sequence: CASTPPGGSEQYF. CDR3 in DNA: TGTGCCAGTACGCCCCCAGGGGGGAGCGAGCAGTACTTC. The chain couples TRBV19 to TRBJ2-7; TRBD1 is a possible D gene (7 bases). This CDR3 region has 13 residues. Trimming pared 7 bases from V and 6 bases from J, leaving 16 bases between. CDR1 and CDR2 from the germline V gene are LNHDA and SQIVND (reference sequence).

This clone occurred a few times. This chain links TRBV9 with TRBJ1-6; TRBD1 might be the D (5 bases). The CDR3 is 14 amino acids. Trimming removed 2 bases from V and 8 bases from J, with 11 bases in between. Germline V gene sequence: CDR1 SGDLS, CDR2 YYNGEE. The CDR3 here is CASSVRGVDSPLHF. For the CDR3, the DNA is TGTGCCAGCAGCGTGCGGGGGGTGGATTCACCCCTCCACTTT.

The rearrangement links TRBV9 to TRBJ2-5; a possible D gene is TRBD2 (5 bases). Germline assignment: CDR1 SGDLS and CDR2 YYNGEE. There are 15 residues in the CDR3. V was pared by 3 bases and J by 3 bases, with 15 bases between. CDR3 nucleotides: TGTGCCAGCAGCGCCCTCGGGAACCCCGAAGAGACCCAGTACTTC. Translated: CASSALGNPEETQYF.

V and J are TRBV30 and TRBJ2-5; TRBD1 is a possible D gene (5 bases). The V gene lost 2 bases and the J gene lost 4 bases, with 11 bases spanning the gap. Germline V gene data show CDR1 as GTSNPN and CDR2 as SVGIG (reference sequence). There are 13 residues in the CDR3. The CDR3 DNA sequence: TGTGCCTGGAGTTCATCTCAGGGAGAGACCCAGTACTTC. Protein: CAWSSSQGETQYF.

This sequence joins TRBV9 and TRBJ2-1, with TRBD2 identical over 10 bases. After removal of 4 bases from V and 3 bases from J, the junction contained 10 bases not matched to a gene. Germline CDR1 and CDR2: SGDLS and YYNGEE. This CDR3 region has 17 residues. CDR3 sequence reads: CASSTIAGTSVYNEQFF. CDR3 nucleotides: TGTGCCAGCAGCACCATAGCCGGGACTAGCGTCTACAATGAGCAGTTCTTC.

This chain uses TRBV2 with TRBJ2-1; 7 bases match TRBD2. Germline values: CDR1 SNHLY, CDR2 FYNNEI. The CDR3 runs 15 residues. The V and J ends lost 0 bases and 2 bases, in that order; junction bases with no gene match: 1. CDR3 residues: CASSEAGGPYNEQFF. In DNA form, the CDR3 reads TGTGCCAGCAGTGAAGCGGGAGGGCCCTACAATGAGCAGTTCTTC.